This passage covers 25 T cell receptor beta chains from one sample sequenced in a study of graft-versus-host responses after intestinal transplantation. No cognate antigen is known for these TCRs. Measured with immunoSEQ multiplex PCR; TCRdb has only the in-frame clones, and not every one. Counted here are roughly 69,000 clones, roughly nine tenths occurring once; the ten biggest clones make up about 1.8%. The sample in question was unstimulated CD8+ T cells sorted from spleen or lymph node cells, obtained before transplant. The receptor source for this set is a human donor who was the organ donor for an intestinal transplant.

The genes are TRBV6-5 and TRBJ2-1, with a possible D match to TRBD2 (6 bases). The CDR3 is 14 amino acids. The V gene's germline CDR1 is MNHEY and CDR2 SVGAGI. The V and J ends lost 4 bases and 4 bases respectively, with 11 bases between them. DNA of the CDR3: TGTGCCAGCAGTTGGGTAGCGGCATACAATGAGCAGTTCTTC. It codes for CASSWVAAYNEQFF.

This clone was found once. The same CDR3 also results from other DNA sequences found in this sample. The chain couples TRBV29-1 to TRBJ2-3, with TRBD1 matching 11 bases. Germline V gives CDR1 SQVTM, CDR2 ANQGSEA. The CDR3 runs to 15 residues. The J segment lost 2 bases and the V segment lost 2 bases, leaving 3 bases of the junction unmatched. CDR3 sequence: CSVERTGGPTDTQYF. The DNA for the CDR3 is TGCAGCGTTGAACGGACAGGGGGCCCCACAGATACGCAGTATTTT.

J is TRBJ1-1 and V is TRBV5-1; possibly TRBD1 for D (5 bases). The CDR3 has 13 amino acids. Germline V gene data show CDR1 as SGHRS and CDR2 as YFSETQ. With 0 bases removed from V and 5 bases from J, the gap between germline ends came to 8 bases. The CDR3 DNA is TGCGCCAGCAGCTTGGTCTCAGGGACTGAAGCTTTCTTT. It codes for CASSLVSGTEAFF.

This clone was recorded once. CDR3 DNA: TGCGCCAGCAGCTACAACACAGATACGCAGTATTTT. Translation: CASSYNTDTQYF. The rearrangement uses TRBV5-1 and TRBJ2-3; no firm D call. V lost 3 bases and J 2 bases, leaving 4 bases between the germline ends. CDR3 length: 12 residues. CDR1 SGHRS and CDR2 YFSETQ come from the germline V gene.

V usage is TRBV5-4 and J usage is TRBJ2-3; 11 bases agree with TRBD2. With 3 bases clipped from V and 7 bases from J, the junction kept 13 bases outside the gene matches. The CDR3 length is 17 residues. From germline, CDR1 is SGHNT and CDR2 YYREEE (reference sequence). DNA of the CDR3: TGTGCCAGCAGCTCCAGACTAGCGGGGTCACCCCCGTATACGCAGTATTTT. Translated, it gives CASSSRLAGSPPYTQYF.

The CDR3 here is CASSPLSGSLETQYF. In DNA form, the CDR3 reads TGTGCCAGCAGCCCCCTTAGCGGGAGTCTTGAGACCCAGTACTTC. V gene TRBV9 combines with J gene TRBJ2-5; 9 bases line up with TRBD2. CDR3 length: 15 residues. Germline loops: CDR1 SGDLS, CDR2 YYNGEE. The J segment lost 5 bases and the V segment lost 4 bases, leaving 9 bases of the junction unmatched.

The rearrangement joins TRBV7-2 to TRBJ2-1; the D is unclear. The CDR3 extends over 13 amino acids. Germline V CDR1 and CDR2: SGHTA, FQGNSA. Trimming took 1 base from V and 10 from J, leaving 11 bases between them. CDR3 in DNA: TGTGCCAGCAGCTTAGGAGTGGGCAGCGAGCAGTTCTTC. It codes for CASSLGVGSEQFF.

DNA of the CDR3: TGCAGCGTTGATCTGGAGGGCCAGTACGAGCAGTACTTC. This translates into CSVDLEGQYEQYF. The V and J genes are TRBV29-1 and TRBJ2-7; weak D call: TRBD2 (6 bases). Germline V gene sequence: CDR1 SQVTM, CDR2 ANQGSEA. The length of the CDR3 is 13 residues. Trimming took off 3 bases at V and 4 bases at J, with 13 bases between the two ends.

The chain uses TRBV7-9 and TRBJ1-1, with D possibly being TRBD1 (5 bases). Looked up from germline, CDR1 is SEHNR and CDR2 is FQNEAQ (reference sequence). With 8 bases removed from V and 5 bases from J, the gap between germline ends came to 21 bases. CDR3 size: 15 residues. The CDR3 is CASPGQTLLTTEAFF. CDR3 sequence (DNA): TGTGCCAGCCCAGGACAAACGTTACTAACGACTGAAGCTTTCTTT.

The CDR3 here is CATAGGGTGELFF. The CDR3 region has the DNA TGTGCCACAGCGGGAGGAGGAACCGGGGAGCTGTTTTTT. This rearrangement joins TRBV28 to TRBJ2-2; TRBD2 agrees at 9 bases. Germline CDR1 reads MDHEN; CDR2 reads SYDVKM. J gave up 5 bases and V 10 bases, and 5 bases lay outside the gene matches. The CDR3 runs 13 residues.

V usage is TRBV27 and J usage is TRBJ2-7; weak D call: TRBD1 (5 bases). The V and J ends lost 5 bases and 6 bases respectively, with 11 bases between them. This CDR3 region has 12 residues. Per germline, CDR1 MNHEY and CDR2 SMNVEV (reference sequence). The CDR3 region is CASSVAGFEQYF. The CDR3 region has the DNA TGTGCCAGCAGTGTCGCAGGGTTCGAGCAGTACTTC.

V is TRBV6-6 and J is TRBJ2-7; 11 nucleotides line up with TRBD2. The CDR3 is made up of 15 amino acids. Germline V gene lookup returns CDR1 MNHNY and CDR2 SVGAGI (reference sequence). V was pared by 2 bases and J by 5 bases, with 5 bases of the junction left unmatched. CDR3 region: CASSYDLAGGHEQYF. In DNA, the CDR3 is TGTGCCAGCAGTTACGATCTAGCGGGAGGCCACGAGCAGTACTTC.

The chain couples TRBV4-3 to TRBJ2-7; TRBD1 matches 9 bases. The CDR3 runs to 15 residues. V lost 1 base and J lost 5; bases outside the gene matches: 6. Germline CDR1 reads LGHNA; CDR2 reads YSLEER. This CDR3 is CASSQAIGTGNEQYF. Written as DNA, the CDR3 is TGCGCCAGCAGCCAAGCGATAGGGACAGGGAACGAGCAGTACTTC.

V and J are TRBV19 and TRBJ2-1; 10 bases agree with TRBD2. The CDR3 extends over 15 amino acids. Germline V gene data show CDR1 as LNHDA and CDR2 as SQIVND (reference sequence). Trimming cost V 5 bases and J 13 bases; bases outside gene matches: 14. CDR3 coding DNA: TGTGCCAGTAGTGCGGTAGCGGGAGGTTCTTCCCCCCAGTTCTTC. Translating gives CASSAVAGGSSPQFF.

This chain links TRBV7-3 with TRBJ2-1; unclear D gene. Germline CDR1 and CDR2: SGHTA and FQGTGA. V lost 6 bases and J 9 bases, leaving 12 bases between the germline ends. CDR3 length: 12 residues. This chain's CDR3 is CASSSIGGEQFF. The CDR3 bases are TGTGCCAGCAGTTCAATCGGTGGTGAGCAGTTCTTC.

This clone was detected only once. The chain uses TRBV27 and TRBJ1-1, with 9 nucleotides matching TRBD1. J gave up 3 bases and V 2 bases, and 13 bases lay outside the gene matches. CDR3 size: 18 residues. Germline V lookup: CDR1 MNHEY, CDR2 SMNVEV (reference sequence). CDR3 nucleotide sequence: TGTGCCAGCAGTTTACAGGGGACAGGGATTAGACTAGACACTGAAGCTTTCTTT. This encodes CASSLQGTGIRLDTEAFF.

V usage is TRBV5-4 and J usage is TRBJ1-1; D remains ambiguous. From germline, CDR1 is SGHNT and CDR2 YYREEE (reference sequence). V was shortened by 3 bases and J by 4 bases, with 10 bases between the two germline ends. This CDR3 is 13 amino acids long. For the CDR3, the DNA is TGTGCCAGCAGCTCCCGCAATAGCACTGAAGCTTTCTTT. Its translation: CASSSRNSTEAFF.

This clone has only a few counts. The chain recombines TRBV28 with TRBJ2-1, with 11 bases that match TRBD2. The V segment lost 8 bases and the J segment 0 bases; nucleotides outside the gene matches: 12. The CDR3 runs 18 residues. The V gene's germline CDR1 is MDHEN and CDR2 SYDVKM. Written as DNA, the CDR3 is TGTGCCAGCCATAGGGCTAGCGGGAGGATATACTCCTACAATGAGCAGTTCTTC. Protein: CASHRASGRIYSYNEQFF.

The rearrangement links TRBV2 to TRBJ2-5, with 9 nucleotides matching TRBD2. The V segment lost 11 bases and the J segment 4 bases; nucleotides outside the gene matches: 20. There are 17 residues in the CDR3. Germline CDR1 is SNHLY and CDR2 is FYNNEI. The CDR3 DNA is TGTGCCTATGTACCAGTTTTAGCGGGGGCGGTGGGAGAGACCCAGTACTTC. As protein: CAYVPVLAGAVGETQYF.

The chain joins TRBV28 to TRBJ2-7; 9 bases fit TRBD1. Germline-derived CDR1 and CDR2 are MDHEN and SYDVKM. This CDR3 is built from 14 residues. V shed 6 bases and J 6 bases; nucleotides not matched to a gene: 9. The CDR3 here is CASSQDRGWREQYF. CDR3 nucleotides: TGTGCCAGCAGCCAGGACAGGGGATGGCGCGAGCAGTACTTC.

The CDR3 loop reads CASTEDRGGRSNQPQHF. The CDR3 DNA reads TGTGCCAGCACCGAGGACAGGGGGGGAAGGAGCAATCAGCCCCAGCATTTT. The chain employs TRBV28 and TRBJ1-5, with 10 bases that match TRBD1. Germline-derived CDR1 and CDR2 are MDHEN and SYDVKM. The CDR3 has 17 residues. V was pared by 7 bases and J by 1 base, with 10 bases of the junction left unmatched. Complete variable domain (other parts from reference TRBV28 and TRBJ1-5): DVKVTQSSRYLVKRTGEKVFLECVQDMDHENMFWYRQDPGLGLRLIYFSYDVKMKEKGDIPEGYSVSREKKERFSLILESASTNQTSMYLCASTEDRGGRSNQPQHFGDGTRLSIL.

The chain carries TRBV28 and TRBJ2-7, with TRBD1 identical over 7 bases. Looked up from germline, CDR1 is MDHEN and CDR2 is SYDVKM. There are 14 residues in the CDR3. V dropped 2 bases and J dropped 2; count of bases not matched to a gene: 3. CDR3 bases: TGTGCCAGCAGTTTAAGGGACAGAACCTACGAGCAGTACTTC. Protein sequence: CASSLRDRTYEQYF.

The chain uses TRBV6-5 and TRBJ2-7; 9 bases match TRBD1. V dropped 7 bases and J dropped 2; count of bases not matched to a gene: 6. The CDR3 sequence is 14 residues long. The V gene's germline CDR1 is MNHEY and CDR2 SVGAGI. The CDR3 DNA sequence: TGTGCCAGCACCGAGACAGGGGGGACCTACGAGCAGTACTTC. It is translated as CASTETGGTYEQYF.

The V gene is TRBV9, the J gene TRBJ2-3; perhaps TRBD2 as D (5 bases). Per germline, CDR1 SGDLS and CDR2 YYNGEE. This CDR3 has 14 amino acids. V lost 0 bases and J 2 bases, leaving 7 bases between the germline ends. In DNA form, the CDR3 reads TGTGCCAGCAGCGTAGGACTAAACACAGATACGCAGTATTTT. The encoded protein is CASSVGLNTDTQYF. Full variable domain (remainder filled in from reference TRBV9 and TRBJ2-3): DSGVTQTPKHLITATGQRVTLRCSPRSGDLSVYWYQQSLDQGLQFLIQYYNGEERAKGNILERFSAQQFPDLHSELNLSSLELGDSALYFCASSVGLNTDTQYFGPGTRLTVL.

The rearrangement joins TRBV10-2 to TRBJ2-7; D might be TRBD2 (7 bases). The CDR3 is 13 amino acids. The V end was cut by 4 bases, the J end by 2 bases, with 9 bases between. Germline loops: CDR1 WSHSY, CDR2 SAAADI. The CDR3 nucleotides are TGCGCCAGCAGTGGCGGGGGCCCCTACGAGCAGTACTTC. Translating it yields CASSGGGPYEQYF.